The 13 T cell receptor beta chains below come from one sample, sequenced in a study of cytomegalovirus exposure and HLA in healthy donors. The PCR contained 60 Vbeta and 13 Jbeta primers. Profiled with immunoSEQ multiplex PCR; TCRdb holds only in-frame clones, not every one. The repertoire consists of around 90,000 clones, with less than 75% occurring once and the leading ten covering 4.5% to 7%. The specimen sequenced was PBMCs. These receptors all stem from a woman aged 25 to 39 in good health and CMV-seropositive.

The chain recombines TRBV6-5 with TRBJ2-5; unclear D gene. Matching the DNA end better, TRBJ2-7 makes the J call doubtful. The CDR3 loop spans 13 amino acids. Germline values: CDR1 MNHEY, CDR2 SVGAGI. The CDR3 region has the DNA TGTGCCAGCATACGCCCTCGCCCCTACGAGCAGTACTTC. Translating it yields CASIRPRPYEQYF.

The rearrangement links TRBV28 to TRBJ2-2, with 8 positions matching TRBD1. Germline values: CDR1 MDHEN, CDR2 SYDVKM. Germline trimming cut 6 bases from V and 1 base from J; bases unmatched to any gene: 4. The CDR3 loop spans 15 amino acids. CDR3: CASRGQGLNTGELFF. As DNA, the CDR3 is TGTGCCAGCAGAGGACAGGGATTGAACACCGGGGAGCTGTTTTTT.

The chain is built from TRBV7-9 and TRBJ1-3; D is ambiguous. Germline V gene sequence: CDR1 SEHNR, CDR2 FQNEAQ (reference sequence). The CDR3 covers 16 residues. Deletions cut 5 bases from V and 0 bases from J, with 14 bases between. This CDR3 reads CASSKQASHSGNTIYF. The CDR3 nucleotides are TGTGCCAGCAGCAAGCAGGCGTCCCACTCTGGAAACACCATATATTTT.

This chain joins TRBV18 and TRBJ1-3; no clear D. The CDR3 is 16 amino acids. Trimming stripped 3 bases from V and 0 bases from J, with 12 bases between. Germline CDR1 KGHSH, CDR2 LQKENI. The DNA of the CDR3 is TGTGCCAGCTCACCGACGCCCTACAGCTCTGGAAACACCATATATTTT. The encoded protein is CASSPTPYSSGNTIYF.

The J gene is TRBJ1-2, the V gene TRBV18; maybe TRBD1 (6 bases). The CDR3 covers 15 residues. The V gene's germline CDR1 is KGHSH and CDR2 LQKENI. Trimming cost V 6 bases and J 2 bases, with 16 bases left between them. The CDR3 reads CASSPTGQSNYGYTF. DNA of the CDR3: TGTGCCAGCTCTCCCACCGGACAGTCCAACTATGGCTACACCTTC.

V is TRBV5-1 and J is TRBJ2-2; tentatively, D is TRBD1 (5 bases). This CDR3 is built from 15 residues. CDR1 is SGHRS, CDR2 YFSETQ, per germline. V was pared by 0 bases and J by 5 bases, with 11 bases between. Here the CDR3 reads CASSLEWGWTGELFF. CDR3 DNA sequence: TGCGCCAGCAGCTTGGAGTGGGGCTGGACCGGGGAGCTGTTTTTT. The full variable domain, in which reference TRBV5-1 and TRBJ2-2 provide the parts outside the CDR3, is KAGVTQTPRYLIKTRGQQVTLSCSPISGHRSVSWYQQTPGQGLQFLFEYFSETQRNKGNFPGRFSGRQFSNSRSEMNVSTLELGDSALYLCASSLEWGWTGELFFGEGSRLTVL.

This CDR3 is CASSAASGNNEQFF. CDR3 DNA: TGTGCCAGCAGCGCCGCCTCGGGGAACAATGAGCAGTTCTTC. This rearrangement joins TRBV9 to TRBJ2-1; tentatively, D is TRBD2 (5 bases). Germline CDR1 is SGDLS and CDR2 is YYNGEE. The ends were cut back, 3 bases at V and 5 bases at J, with 12 bases in the middle. The CDR3 sequence is 14 residues long.

The chain employs TRBV5-6 and TRBJ2-1; 10 bases agree with TRBD1. Per the germline V gene, CDR1 is SGHDT and CDR2 is YYEEEE. Trimming cost V 5 bases and J 6 bases; bases outside gene matches: 5. This CDR3 has 14 residues. Here the CDR3 reads CASSPGQGINEQFF. Here the CDR3 DNA reads TGTGCCAGCAGTCCGGGACAGGGGATCAATGAGCAGTTCTTC. Drawing the rest from reference TRBV5-6 and TRBJ2-1, the complete variable domain is DAGVTQSPTHLIKTRGQQVTLRCSPKSGHDTVSWYQQALGQGPQFIFQYYEEEERQRGNFPDRFSGHQFPNYSSELNVNALLLGDSALYLCASSPGQGINEQFFGPGTRLTVL.

This clone was picked up a small number of times. A read error may produce the germline difference seen at one junction end. The chain has TRBV7-7 and TRBJ2-5, with 8 bases lining up with TRBD1. The CDR3 consists of 14 residues. From germline, CDR1 is SSHAT and CDR2 FNYEAQ (reference sequence). This CDR3 is CASSPRTGRETQYF. Here the CDR3 DNA reads TGTGCTAGCAGCCCTCGGACAGGGCGAGAGACCCAGTACTTC.

V usage is TRBV15 and J usage is TRBJ2-5, with TRBD2 matching 7 bases. The germline V gene has CDR1 LNHNV and CDR2 YYDKDF (reference sequence). The CDR3 is 17 amino acids. The trim removed 0 bases at V and 5 bases at J, leaving 12 bases unmatched. This chain's CDR3 is CATSRDERGTGVETQYF. As DNA, the CDR3 is TGTGCCACCAGCAGAGATGAGCGGGGCACCGGTGTGGAGACCCAGTACTTC.

This clone was counted only a few times. The genes are TRBV19 and TRBJ2-1; TRBD2 agrees at 13 bases. The CDR3 contains 15 residues. Trimming cost V 5 bases and J 9 bases; bases outside gene matches: 7. In germline, CDR1 is LNHDA, CDR2 SQIVND (reference sequence). As DNA, the CDR3 is TGTGCCAGTAGTGCACGGACTAGCGGGGGACTTGAGCAGTTCTTC. Residues: CASSARTSGGLEQFF.

The CDR3: CASSYSGGPTDTQYF. The CDR3 coding sequence is TGTGCCAGCAGTTACAGCGGGGGTCCCACAGATACGCAGTATTTT. This chain links TRBV6-5 with TRBJ2-3; 8 nucleotides align to TRBD2. The CDR3 is 15 residues long. Germline loops: CDR1 MNHEY, CDR2 SVGAGI. Trimming took 2 bases from V and 2 from J; bases not matched to a gene: 3.

The count of this clone is one. This chain uses TRBV7-3 with TRBJ1-2; D unresolved. Trimming stripped 4 bases from V and 4 bases from J, with 10 bases between. The CDR3 is 13 residues long. Germline V lookup: CDR1 SGHTA, CDR2 FQGTGA. DNA of the CDR3: TGTGCCAGCAGCTCGGGTCTTGCCTATGGCTACACCTTC. Its protein product is CASSSGLAYGYTF.